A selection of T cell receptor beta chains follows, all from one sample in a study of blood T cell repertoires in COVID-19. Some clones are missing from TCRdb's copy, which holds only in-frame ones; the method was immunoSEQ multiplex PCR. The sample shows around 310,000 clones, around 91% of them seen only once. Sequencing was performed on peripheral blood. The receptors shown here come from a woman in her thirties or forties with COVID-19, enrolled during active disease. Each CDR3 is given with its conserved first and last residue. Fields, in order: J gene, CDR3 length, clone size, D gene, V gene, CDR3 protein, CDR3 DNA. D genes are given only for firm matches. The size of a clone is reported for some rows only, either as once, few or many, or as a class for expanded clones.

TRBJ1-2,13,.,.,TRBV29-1,CSVEGGRYYGYTF,TGCAGCGTTGAAGGGGGGAGGTACTATGGCTACACCTTC
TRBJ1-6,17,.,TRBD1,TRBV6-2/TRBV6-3,CASSYTPSTGLYSPLHF,TGTGCCAGCAGTTACACTCCTTCGACAGGGCTTTATTCACCCCTCCACTTT
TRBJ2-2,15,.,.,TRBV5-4,CASSFGGGYTGELFF,TGTGCCAGCAGCTTTGGAGGGGGCTACACCGGGGAGCTGTTTTTT
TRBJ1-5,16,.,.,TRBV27,CASSRGHPRSNQPQHF,TGTGCCAGCTCCAGAGGCCACCCGCGTAGCAATCAGCCCCAGCATTTT
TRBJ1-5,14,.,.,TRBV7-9,CASSWAGTNQPQHF,TGTGCCAGCAGCTGGGCAGGGACTAATCAGCCCCAGCATTTT
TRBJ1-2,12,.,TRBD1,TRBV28,CATTIRTGAYTF,TGTGCCACCACGATTCGGACAGGGGCCTACACCTTC
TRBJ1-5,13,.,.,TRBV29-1,CSVGAGVNQPQHF,TGCAGCGTTGGAGCAGGGGTCAACCAGCCCCAGCATTTT
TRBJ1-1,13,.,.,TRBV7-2,CASSAVYRHEAFF,TGTGCCAGCAGCGCCGTGTACAGGCATGAAGCTTTCTTT
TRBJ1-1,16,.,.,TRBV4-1,CASSQGSTTLNTEAFF,TGCGCCAGCAGCCAAGGATCGACAACCCTGAACACTGAAGCTTTCTTT
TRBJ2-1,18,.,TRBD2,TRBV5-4,CASSLGLTSSSSYNEQFF,TGTGCCAGCAGCTTGGGGTTGACTAGCAGCAGCTCCTACAATGAGCAGTTCTTC
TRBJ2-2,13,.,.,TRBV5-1,CASSSTITGELFF,TGCGCCAGCAGCTCTACGATCACCGGGGAGCTGTTTTTT
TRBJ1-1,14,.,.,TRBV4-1,CASSQWTPHTEAFF,TGCGCCAGCAGCCAATGGACACCGCACACTGAAGCTTTCTTT
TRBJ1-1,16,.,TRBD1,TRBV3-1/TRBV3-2,CASSARDRGPFTEAFF,TGTGCCAGCAGCGCCCGGGACAGGGGGCCCTTCACTGAAGCTTTCTTT
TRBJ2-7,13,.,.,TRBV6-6,CASSKTESYEQYF,TGTGCCAGCAGCAAGACAGAGTCCTACGAGCAGTACTTC
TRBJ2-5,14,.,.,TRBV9,CASSVDLAERLPDF,TGTGCCAGCAGCGTAGATTTAGCGGAACGACTCCCAGACTTC
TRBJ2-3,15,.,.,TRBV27,CASSLFLAEVRTQYF,TGTGCCAGCAGTTTATTCCTAGCCGAAGTAAGAACGCAGTATTTT
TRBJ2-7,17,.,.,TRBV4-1,CASSQDSRVPTTYEQYF,TGCGCCAGCAGCCAAGACTCACGGGTCCCAACCACCTACGAGCAGTACTTC
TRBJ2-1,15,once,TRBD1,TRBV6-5,CASSYQGGGGNEQFF,TGTGCCAGCAGTTACCAAGGGGGCGGCGGCAATGAGCAGTTCTTC
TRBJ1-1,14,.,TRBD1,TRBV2,CASREDRSLKEAFF,TGTGCCAGCAGGGAGGACAGGTCCCTCAAGGAAGCTTTCTTT
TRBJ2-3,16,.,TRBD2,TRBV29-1,CSVEGTSGGKADTQYF,TGCAGCGTGGAAGGGACTAGCGGGGGGAAGGCAGATACGCAGTATTTT
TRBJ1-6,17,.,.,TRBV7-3,CASSFWRHSPYNSPLHF,TGTGCCAGCAGCTTCTGGCGACACAGCCCCTATAATTCACCCCTCCACTTT
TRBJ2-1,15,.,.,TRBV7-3,CASSLSGRSYNEQFF,TGTGCCAGCAGCTTAAGCGGTCGCTCCTACAATGAGCAGTTCTTC
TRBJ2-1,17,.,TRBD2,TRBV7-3,CASSLGAGLAASNEQFF,TGTGCCAGCAGCTTAGGCGCGGGACTAGCGGCCTCCAATGAGCAGTTCTTC
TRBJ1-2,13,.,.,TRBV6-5,CASNRPRRYGYTF,TGTGCCAGCAACCGGCCCCGGCGGTATGGCTACACCTTC
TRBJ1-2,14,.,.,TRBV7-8,CASSLSEVRSGYTF,TGTGCCAGCAGCTTAAGTGAGGTTCGGAGTGGCTACACCTTC
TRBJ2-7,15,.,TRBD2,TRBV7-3,CASSRTSGGFYEQYF,TGTGCCAGCAGCCGAACTAGCGGGGGCTTCTACGAGCAGTACTTC
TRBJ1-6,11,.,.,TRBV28,CASRARGALHF,TGTGCCAGCAGGGCCCGGGGGGCCCTCCACTTT
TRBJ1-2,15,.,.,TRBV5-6,CASSLGGLNNYGYTF,TGTGCCAGCAGCTTGGGAGGTCTTAATAACTATGGCTACACCTTC
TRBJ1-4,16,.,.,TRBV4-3,CASSQGVFLLGAQLFF,TGCGCCAGCAGCCAAGGTGTTTTTCTACTGGGGGCCCAACTGTTTTTT
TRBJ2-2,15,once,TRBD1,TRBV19,CASSIGQGNTGELFF,TGTGCCAGTAGTATTGGACAGGGCAACACCGGGGAGCTGTTTTTT
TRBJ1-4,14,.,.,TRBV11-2,CASSLDGSDEKLFF,TGTGCCAGCAGCTTAGATGGCAGTGATGAAAAACTGTTTTTT
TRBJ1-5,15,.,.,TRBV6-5,CASSPRGGYNQPQHF,TGTGCCAGCAGCCCCCGGGGGGGGTACAATCAGCCCCAGCATTTT
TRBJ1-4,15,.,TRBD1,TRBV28,CASALGGSRNEKLFF,TGTGCCAGCGCCTTAGGGGGCAGTCGTAATGAAAAACTGTTTTTT
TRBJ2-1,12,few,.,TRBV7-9,CASASTADEQFF,TGTGCCAGCGCGAGCACCGCGGATGAGCAGTTCTTC
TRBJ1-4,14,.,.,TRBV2,CASTGDSLNEKLFF,TGTGCCAGCACCGGAGACAGTCTTAATGAAAAACTGTTTTTT
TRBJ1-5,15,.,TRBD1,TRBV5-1,CASSLWGQGNQPQHF,TGCGCCAGCAGCTTGTGGGGACAGGGTAATCAGCCCCAGCATTTT
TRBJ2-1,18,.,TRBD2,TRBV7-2,CASSSGTSGTLSYNEQFF,TGTGCCAGCAGCTCGGGGACTAGCGGAACCCTCTCCTACAATGAGCAGTTCTTC
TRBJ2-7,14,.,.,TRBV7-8,CASSLDRGTYEQYF,TGTGCCAGCAGCTTAGATCGGGGTACCTACGAGCAGTACTTC
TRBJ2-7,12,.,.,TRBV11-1,CASSLGRYEQYF,TGTGCCAGCAGCTTGGGGAGATACGAGCAGTACTTC
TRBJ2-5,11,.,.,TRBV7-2,CASSLLGGADF,TGTGCCAGCAGCTTATTGGGGGGAGCGGACTTC
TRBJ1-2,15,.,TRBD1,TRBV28,CASSSTGGRGYGYTF,TGTGCCAGCAGTTCGACAGGGGGCCGTGGCTATGGCTACACCTTC
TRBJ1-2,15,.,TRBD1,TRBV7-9,CASSLAGQGRRGYTF,TGTGCCAGCAGCTTAGCGGGACAGGGGCGGAGAGGCTACACCTTC
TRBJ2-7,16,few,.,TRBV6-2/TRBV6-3,CASSSPRQRSSYEQYF,TGTGCCAGCAGTTCCCCGCGGCAGCGATCCTCCTACGAGCAGTACTTC
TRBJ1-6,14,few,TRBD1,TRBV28,CASSFGQGNSPLHF,TGTGCCAGCAGTTTTGGACAGGGAAATTCACCCCTCCACTTT
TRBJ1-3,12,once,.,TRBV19,CASTPSGNTIYF,TGTGCCAGTACCCCCAGTGGAAACACCATATATTTT
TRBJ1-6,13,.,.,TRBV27,CASGGGTNSPLHF,TGTGCCAGCGGGGGGGGGACCAATTCACCCCTCCACTTT
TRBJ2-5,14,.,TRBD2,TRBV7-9,CASSLVAGGETQYF,TGTGCCAGCAGCCTTGTAGCGGGAGGGGAGACCCAGTACTTC
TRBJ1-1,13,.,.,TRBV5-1,CASSLGGGIEAFF,TGCGCCAGCAGCTTGGGGGGAGGGATTGAAGCTTTCTTT
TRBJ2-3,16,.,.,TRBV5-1,CASSSREGVVGDTQYF,TGCGCCAGCAGCTCCCGAGAGGGAGTGGTGGGGGATACGCAGTATTTT
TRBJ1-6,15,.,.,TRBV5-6,CASSFPKGRDSPLHF,TGTGCCAGCAGCTTCCCCAAGGGGCGCGACTCACCCCTCCACTTT
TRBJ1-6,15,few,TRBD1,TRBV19,CASSSETGRNSPLHF,TGTGCCAGTAGTTCCGAGACAGGGCGGAATTCACCCCTCCACTTT
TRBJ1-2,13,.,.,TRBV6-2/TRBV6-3,CASSGRAPYGYTF,TGTGCCAGCAGTGGGAGAGCTCCCTATGGCTACACCTTC
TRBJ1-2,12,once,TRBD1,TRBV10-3,CAISSTGSGYTF,TGTGCCATCAGCTCGACAGGGAGTGGCTACACCTTC